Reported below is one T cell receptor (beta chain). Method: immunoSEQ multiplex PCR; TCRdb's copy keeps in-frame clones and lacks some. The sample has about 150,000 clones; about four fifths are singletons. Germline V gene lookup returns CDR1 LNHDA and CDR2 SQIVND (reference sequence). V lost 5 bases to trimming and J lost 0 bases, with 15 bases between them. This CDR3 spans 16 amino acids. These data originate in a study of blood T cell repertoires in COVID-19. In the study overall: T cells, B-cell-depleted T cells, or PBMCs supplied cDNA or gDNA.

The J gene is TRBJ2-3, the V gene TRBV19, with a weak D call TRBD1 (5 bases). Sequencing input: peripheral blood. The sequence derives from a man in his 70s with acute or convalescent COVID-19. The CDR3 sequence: CASSPSRTPSTDTQYF. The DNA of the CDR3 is TGTGCCAGTAGTCCCTCAAGGACACCAAGCACAGATACGCAGTATTTT. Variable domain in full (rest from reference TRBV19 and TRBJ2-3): DGGITQSPKYLFRKEGQNVTLSCEQNLNHDAMYWYRQDPGQGLRLIYYSQIVNDFQKGDIAEGYSVSREKKESFPLTVTSAQKNPTAFYLCASSPSRTPSTDTQYFGPGTRLTVL.